The clone carrying this T cell receptor beta chain was detected many times. The data were obtained in a study of T cells after yellow fever vaccination. UMIs and a universal primer site were added when TCR cDNA was made by 5'RACE template switching. TCRdb called the 5' RACE reads again in MiXCR, with one record for every CDR3 protein. The repertoire holds about 310,000 distinct CDR3 sequences, with roughly 3.5% as singletons. The specimen was PBMCs, collected on the day of the yellow fever booster vaccination. This sequence was found in a man younger than 35 who received the YFV17D yellow fever vaccine.

The CDR3 DNA reads as TGTGCCAGCGCTCCGGGGACCTCCCAAGAGACCCAGTACTTC. It is translated as CASAPGTSQETQYF. V usage is TRBV5-5 and J usage is TRBJ2-5; D could derive from TRBD1 or TRBD2 (5 bases each). Germline V gene data show CDR1 as SGHKS and CDR2 as YYEKEE (reference sequence). V dropped 7 bases and J dropped 1 base, with 14 bases sitting between them. CDR3 length: 14 amino acids. Drawing the rest from reference TRBV5-5 and TRBJ2-5, the complete variable domain is DAGVTQSPTHLIKTRGQQVTLRCSPISGHKSVSWYQQVLGQGPQFIFQYYEKEERGRGNFPDRFSARQFPNYSSELNVNALLLGDSALYLCASAPGTSQETQYFGPGTRLLVL.